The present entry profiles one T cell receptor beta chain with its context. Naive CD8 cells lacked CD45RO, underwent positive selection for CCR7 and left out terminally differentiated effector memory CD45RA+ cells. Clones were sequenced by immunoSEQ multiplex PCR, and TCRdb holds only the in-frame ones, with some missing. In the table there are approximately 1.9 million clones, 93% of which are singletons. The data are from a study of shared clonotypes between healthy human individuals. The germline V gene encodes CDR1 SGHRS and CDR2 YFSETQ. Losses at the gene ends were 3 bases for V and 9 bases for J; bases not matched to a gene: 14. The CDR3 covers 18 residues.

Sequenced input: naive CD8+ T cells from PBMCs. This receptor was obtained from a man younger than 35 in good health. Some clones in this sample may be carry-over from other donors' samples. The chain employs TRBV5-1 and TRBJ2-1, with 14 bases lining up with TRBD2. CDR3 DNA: TGCGCCAGCAGCTGGGAACCGGGACTAGCGGGAGACGGGAGTGAGCAGTTCTTC. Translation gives CASSWEPGLAGDGSEQFF.